The 19 T cell receptor beta chains below were found in one sample sequenced in a study of shared clonotypes between healthy human individuals. TCRdb keeps only in-frame clones here, not all; method: immunoSEQ multiplex PCR. The sample includes millions of clones, about 95% of them seen just once. The sequenced material came from naive CD4+ T cells sorted from blood. Subset: CD45RA+ positively selected. Source of these receptors: a man aged 18 to 35 in good health.

About this clone: Germline is not matched at one junction end, which may reflect a read error. CDR3 sequence reads: CASSPGLSYEQYF. The CDR3 DNA reads as TGTGCTAGCAGCCCGGGCCTTTCCTACGAGCAGTACTTC. The chain uses TRBV7-7 and TRBJ2-7; D gene unclear. Germline V gene data show CDR1 as SSHAT and CDR2 as FNYEAQ (reference sequence). The CDR3 spans 13 residues.

J is TRBJ2-1 and V is TRBV7-2, with TRBD2 identical over 10 bases. V lost 5 bases, J lost 4 bases, and 8 bases stayed unmatched. Germline CDR1 is SGHTA and CDR2 is FQGNSA. The CDR3 runs 16 residues. The CDR3 DNA reads as TGTGCCAGCAGCACTAGCGGGGCCCACAATTACAATGAGCAGTTCTTC. It translates to CASSTSGAHNYNEQFF.

This clone was observed a single time. This chain connects TRBV5-1 to TRBJ2-5; D possibly corresponds to TRBD1 (6 bases). The CDR3 extends over 14 amino acids. The V gene's germline CDR1 is SGHRS and CDR2 YFSETQ. V was pared by 5 bases and J by 3 bases, with 14 bases between. In DNA, the CDR3 is TGCGCCAGCAGACGATGGGACACCGAAGAGACCCAGTACTTC. Amino acid sequence: CASRRWDTEETQYF.

This chain connects TRBV4-2 to TRBJ2-2; the match to TRBD2 covers 11 bases. Germline CDR1 LGHNA, CDR2 YNFKEQ. The CDR3 length is 15 residues. V was clipped by 3 bases and J by 3 bases; unmatched bases: 0. The CDR3 here is CASSQTSGDTGELFF. For the CDR3, the DNA is TGTGCCAGCAGCCAGACTAGCGGGGACACCGGGGAGCTGTTTTTT.

This chain uses TRBV6-5 with TRBJ2-3; a possible D gene is TRBD2 (5 bases). V lost 6 bases to trimming and J lost 4 bases, with 14 bases between them. Germline V CDR1 and CDR2: MNHEY, SVGAGI. This CDR3 is 14 amino acids long. CDR3 sequence: CASRRGSLADTQYF. Written as DNA, the CDR3 is TGTGCCAGCAGACGGGGTTCTTTAGCAGATACGCAGTATTTT.

The CDR3 protein is CASSSPGGGPFGANVLTF. The CDR3 DNA sequence: TGTGCCAGCAGCTCTCCCGGGGGGGGGCCCTTTGGGGCCAACGTCCTGACTTTC. V and J are TRBV7-9 and TRBJ2-6, with 8 bases matching TRBD2. The CDR3 has 18 amino acids. Germline V gene lookup returns CDR1 SEHNR and CDR2 FQNEAQ (reference sequence). The ends lost 4 bases at V and 3 bases at J; junction bases unmatched: 11. The variable domain in full, with the rest retrieved from reference TRBV7-9 and TRBJ2-6, is DTGVSQNPRHKITKRGQNVTFRCDPISEHNRLYWYRQTLGQGPEFLTYFQNEAQLEKSRLLSDRFSAERPKGSFSTLEIQRTEQGDSAMYLCASSSPGGGPFGANVLTFGAGSRLTVL.

The V call is TRBV30, the J call TRBJ1-1; D is unresolved. Per germline, CDR1 GTSNPN and CDR2 SVGIG (reference sequence). V shed 0 bases and J shed 5 bases, with 19 bases lying between them. This CDR3 has 16 amino acids. CDR3 sequence: CAWSVQWAASGTEAFF. The CDR3 coding sequence is TGTGCCTGGAGTGTACAATGGGCCGCATCGGGAACTGAAGCTTTCTTT. The full variable domain, completed using reference TRBV30 and TRBJ1-1, is SQTIHQWPATLVQPVGSPLSLECTVEGTSNPNLYWYRQAAGRGLQLLFYSVGIGQISSEVPQNLSASRPQDRQFILSSKKLLLSDSGFYLCAWSVQWAASGTEAFFGQGTRLTVV.

This clone was detected only once. This sequence joins TRBV15 and TRBJ1-2; 8 bases align to TRBD1. V was pared by 5 bases and J by 8 bases, with 10 bases of the junction left unmatched. CDR3 length: 14 amino acids. The germline CDR1 and CDR2 sequences are LNHNV and YYDKDF (reference sequence). The DNA for the CDR3 is TGTGCCACCAGCGCACAGGGGGGAGAGTTCGGCTACACCTTC. It yields the protein CATSAQGGEFGYTF.

The chain links TRBV7-6 to TRBJ2-5; 7 bases match TRBD1. CDR1 and CDR2 from the germline V gene are SGHVS and FNYEAQ. Losses at the gene ends were 5 bases for V and 7 bases for J; bases not matched to a gene: 25. The CDR3 consists of 19 residues. The CDR3 DNA is TGTGCCAGCAGCCAACAGGGATCGACCGACGGGATTAGACAGGGGACCCAGTACTTC. This encodes CASSQQGSTDGIRQGTQYF.

The genes are TRBV7-9 and TRBJ2-1, with 10 bases matching TRBD2. Germline V CDR1 and CDR2: SEHNR, FQNEAQ (reference sequence). The CDR3 has 16 amino acids. Trimming removed 5 bases from V and 5 bases from J; junction bases left unmatched: 9. The CDR3 region has the DNA TGTGCCAGCAGCCTCGGACTAGCGGATTTGGACAATGAGCAGTTCTTC. Its protein product is CASSLGLADLDNEQFF.

This chain links TRBV30 with TRBJ2-4, with a tentative D call TRBD2 (5 bases). Germline values: CDR1 GTSNPN, CDR2 SVGIG (reference sequence). The germline V and J ends were trimmed by 8 bases and 0 bases, with 14 bases remaining between them. This CDR3 region has 14 residues. The CDR3 loop reads CAGGGGGAKNIQYF. CDR3 sequence (DNA): TGTGCCGGCGGAGGCGGCGGAGCCAAAAACATTCAGTACTTC.

The rearrangement joins TRBV6-4 to TRBJ2-3; 10 nucleotides agree with TRBD1. This CDR3 spans 15 amino acids. V was pared by 5 bases and J by 1 base, with 3 bases of the junction left unmatched. The germline CDR1 and CDR2 sequences are MRHNA and SNTAGT. CDR3 region: CASSPGTGGTDTQYF. CDR3 coding DNA: TGTGCCAGCAGTCCCGGGACAGGGGGCACAGATACGCAGTATTTT.

The chain links TRBV28 to TRBJ2-1, with D possibly being TRBD1 or TRBD2 (5 bases each). CDR1 is MDHEN, CDR2 SYDVKM, per germline. CDR3 length: 14 amino acids. V was pared by 6 bases and J by 7 bases, with 16 bases between. This CDR3 reads CASSGTGTVNEQFF. The CDR3 nucleotides are TGTGCCAGCAGCGGGACCGGGACGGTGAATGAGCAGTTCTTC. The full variable domain, its missing parts supplied by reference TRBV28 and TRBJ2-1, is DVKVTQSSRYLVKRTGEKVFLECVQDMDHENMFWYRQDPGLGLRLIYFSYDVKMKEKGDIPEGYSVSREKKERFSLILESASTNQTSMYLCASSGTGTVNEQFFGPGTRLTVL.

This clone was counted a single time. The gene calls are TRBV5-8 and TRBJ2-1; D is uncertain. V gave up 7 bases and J gave up 12 bases, with 14 bases separating them. Germline CDR1 reads SGHTS; CDR2 reads YDEGEE. The CDR3 totals 11 residues. As DNA, the CDR3 is TGTGCCAGCTCCGCCAGACATAGGCAGTTCTTC. This encodes CASSARHRQFF.

The V and J genes are TRBV18 and TRBJ1-2; possible D gene TRBD1, 6 bases. Germline CDR1 reads KGHSH; CDR2 reads LQKENI. V dropped 3 bases and J dropped 6 bases, with 14 bases sitting between them. The CDR3 sequence is 14 residues long. The CDR3 is CASSPPAGANGYTF. The CDR3 bases are TGTGCCAGCTCACCCCCAGCAGGGGCCAATGGCTACACCTTC.

The V and J genes are TRBV10-1 and TRBJ2-2; tentatively, D is TRBD1 or TRBD2 (5 bases each). The CDR3 is made up of 14 amino acids. The germline V gene encodes CDR1 WNHNN and CDR2 SYGVQD (reference sequence). The V end was cut by 1 base, the J end by 6 bases, with 9 bases between. As DNA, the CDR3 is TGCGCCAGCAGTGAGTTGGGGGATGCCGGGGAGCTGTTTTTT. It specifies CASSELGDAGELFF.

The gene calls are TRBV11-2 and TRBJ1-4; tentative D call: TRBD1 (6 bases). Germline V gene data show CDR1 as SGHAT and CDR2 as FQNNGV. This CDR3 comprises 15 residues. Trimming removed 2 bases at V and 8 bases at J, with 15 bases between. This CDR3 reads CASSLNTGLREKLFF. CDR3 nucleotides: TGTGCCAGCAGCTTAAATACAGGGCTGCGGGAAAAACTGTTTTTT.

As for this clone: Since a much larger clone is just one base distant, this may be a read error. The same CDR3 is also encoded by other DNA sequences in this sample. The chain uses TRBV11-2 and TRBJ2-7; no clear D. The germline gives CDR1 SGHAT, CDR2 FQNNGV. This CDR3 region has 11 residues. V shed 1 base and J shed 4 bases, with 2 bases lying between them. The DNA for the CDR3 is TGTGCCAGCAGCTTAGCATACGAGCAGTACTTC. Its translation is CASSLAYEQYF. Based on the CDR3 plus reference TRBV11-2 and TRBJ2-7, the full variable domain is EAGVAQSPRYKIIEKRQSVAFWCNPISGHATLYWYQQILGQGPKLLIQFQNNGVVDDSQLPKDRFSAERLKGVDSTLKIQPAKLEDSAVYLCASSLAYEQYFGPGTRLTVT.

CDR3 sequence: CASSLAGGETEAFF. The CDR3 region has the DNA TGTGCCAGCAGCTTGGCAGGGGGAGAAACTGAAGCTTTCTTT. The chain carries TRBV5-4 and TRBJ1-1; 7 bases are shared with TRBD1. Germline values: CDR1 SGHNT, CDR2 YYREEE (reference sequence). The CDR3 runs 14 residues. Trimming took 0 bases from V and 5 from J; bases not matched to a gene: 4.